This T cell receptor (beta chain) derives from a study of cytomegalovirus exposure and HLA in healthy donors. Assay used: immunoSEQ multiplex PCR; TCRdb lists only in-frame clones, some missing. The data hold 250,000 to 350,000 clones, with roughly nine tenths observed a single time. The CDR3 runs 17 residues. Germline-derived CDR1 and CDR2 are SGHVS and FNYEAQ. V shed 4 bases and J shed 0 bases, with 18 bases lying between them. The clonotype was recovered from a woman in her 30s in good health and CMV-seropositive. The material sequenced was PBMCs. The chain couples TRBV7-6 to TRBJ1-1; possibly TRBD1 for D (6 bases). The CDR3 sequence is CASSSQRQDYMNTEAFF. CDR3 nucleotide sequence: TGTGCCAGCAGCTCTCAAAGACAGGACTACATGAACACTGAAGCTTTCTTT.